This T cell receptor (beta chain) was sequenced in a study of T-cell memory formation after mild COVID-19. V gave up 1 base and J gave up 6 bases; unmatched junction bases: 13. The germline V gene encodes CDR1 SQVTM and CDR2 ANQGSEA. This CDR3 contains 17 residues. TCRdb used MiXCR to reprocess the 5' RACE reads, holding one entry per CDR3 protein. The sample lists about 200,000 distinct CDR3 sequences, around 9.1% occurring once. This clonotype has a handful of counts. Source material: PBMCs or a T cell subset sorted from them (not recorded which). The sequence came from a young man who had mild COVID-19 (a few samples of this study predate the infection). Cell type and time point are not known. The chain has TRBV29-1 and TRBJ2-1, with 9 bases identical to TRBD1. This chain's CDR3 is CSVEGYRGQTVINEQFF. CDR3 bases: TGCAGCGTTGAAGGATACAGGGGGCAAACAGTCATCAATGAGCAGTTCTTC.